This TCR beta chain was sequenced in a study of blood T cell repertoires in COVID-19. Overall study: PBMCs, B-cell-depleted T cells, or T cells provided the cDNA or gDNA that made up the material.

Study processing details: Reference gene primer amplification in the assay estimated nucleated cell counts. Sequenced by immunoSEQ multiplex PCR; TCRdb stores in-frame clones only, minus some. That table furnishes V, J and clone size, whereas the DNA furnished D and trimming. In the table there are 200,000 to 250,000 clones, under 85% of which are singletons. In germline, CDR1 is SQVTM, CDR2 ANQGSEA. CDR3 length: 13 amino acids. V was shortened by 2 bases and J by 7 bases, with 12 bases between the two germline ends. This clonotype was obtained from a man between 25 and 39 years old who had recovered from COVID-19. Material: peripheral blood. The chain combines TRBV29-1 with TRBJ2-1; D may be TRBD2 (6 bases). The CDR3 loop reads CSVEPSDINEQFF. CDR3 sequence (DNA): TGCAGCGTTGAACCTAGCGACATAAATGAGCAGTTCTTC.